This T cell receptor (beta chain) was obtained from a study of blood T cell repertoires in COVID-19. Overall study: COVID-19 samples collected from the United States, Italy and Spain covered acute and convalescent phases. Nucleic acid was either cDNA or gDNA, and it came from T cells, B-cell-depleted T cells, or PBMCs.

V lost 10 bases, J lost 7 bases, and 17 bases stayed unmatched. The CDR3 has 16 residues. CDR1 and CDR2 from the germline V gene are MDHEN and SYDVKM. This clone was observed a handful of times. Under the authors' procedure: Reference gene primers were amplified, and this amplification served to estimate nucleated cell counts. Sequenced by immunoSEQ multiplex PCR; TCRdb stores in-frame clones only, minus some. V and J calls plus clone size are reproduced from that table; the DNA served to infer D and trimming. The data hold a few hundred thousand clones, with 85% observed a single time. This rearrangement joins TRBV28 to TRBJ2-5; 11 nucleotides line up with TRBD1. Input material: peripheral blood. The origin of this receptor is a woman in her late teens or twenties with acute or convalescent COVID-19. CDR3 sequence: CATSPPGQGVHLTQYF. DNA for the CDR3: TGTGCCACCTCACCTCCGGGACAGGGGGTCCATCTGACCCAGTACTTC.